This T cell receptor (beta chain) was documented in a study of blood T cells in healthy people across ages. Regarding the study as a whole: No conclusive comparison of naive versus antigen-experienced cells was possible with unsorted PBMCs.

With regard to this clonotype: Its antigen is not identified.

The CDR3 has 12 amino acids. Germline V lookup: CDR1 ENHRY, CDR2 SYGVKD. The V and J ends lost 3 bases and 7 bases respectively, with 10 bases between them. For the second PCR, which ran for 7 to 11 cycles, a sample-barcoded 5' primer and a J-beta primer mix were used. MiXCR was run by TCRdb on the 5' RACE reads, yielding one entry per CDR3 protein. Among approximately 760,000 distinct CDR3 sequences listed, 25% were seen once. In addition, the sample was reused for a study of T cells of mothers and their children.

This chain connects TRBV10-3 to TRBJ2-7; D possibly corresponds to TRBD2 (5 bases). The receptor comes from a boy younger than 18 in good health. Source material: blood. The CDR3 sequence: CAISDSGDEQYF. CDR3 DNA sequence: TGTGCCATCAGTGACAGCGGAGATGAGCAGTACTTC.